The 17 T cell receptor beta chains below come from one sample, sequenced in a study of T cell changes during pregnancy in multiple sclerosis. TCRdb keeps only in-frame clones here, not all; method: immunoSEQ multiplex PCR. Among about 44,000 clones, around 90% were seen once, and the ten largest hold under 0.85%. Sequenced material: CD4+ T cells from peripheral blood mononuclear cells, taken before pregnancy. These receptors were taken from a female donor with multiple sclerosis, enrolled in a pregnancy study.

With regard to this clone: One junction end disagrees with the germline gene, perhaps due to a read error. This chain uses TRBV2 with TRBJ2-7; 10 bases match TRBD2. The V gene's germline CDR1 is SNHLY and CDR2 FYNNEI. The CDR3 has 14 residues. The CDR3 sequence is CASRGWSSGGPLSF. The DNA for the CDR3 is TGTGCCAGCAGGGGGTGGAGTAGCGGGGGGCCCTTGTCTTTC.

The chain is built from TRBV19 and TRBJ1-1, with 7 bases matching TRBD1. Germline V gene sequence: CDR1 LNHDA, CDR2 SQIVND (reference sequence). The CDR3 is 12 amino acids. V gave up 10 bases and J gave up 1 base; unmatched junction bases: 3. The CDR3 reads CATGQWNTEAFF. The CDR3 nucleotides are TGTGCCACGGGACAGTGGAACACTGAAGCTTTCTTT.

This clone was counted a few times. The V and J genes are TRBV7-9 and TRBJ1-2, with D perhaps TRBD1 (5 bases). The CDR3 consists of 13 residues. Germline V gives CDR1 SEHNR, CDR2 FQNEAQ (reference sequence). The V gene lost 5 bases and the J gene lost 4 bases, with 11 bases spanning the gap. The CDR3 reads CASSRRQLYGYTF. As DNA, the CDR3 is TGTGCCAGCAGCCGTAGACAGCTCTATGGCTACACCTTC.

The CDR3 region is CASSIGSGWGYTF. In DNA, the CDR3 is TGTGCCAGTAGTATCGGATCGGGTTGGGGCTACACCTTC. The rearrangement links TRBV19 to TRBJ1-2, with unresolved D. Germline lookup yields CDR1 LNHDA and CDR2 SQIVND (reference sequence). CDR3 length: 13 residues. V was trimmed by 3 bases and J by 8 bases, leaving 13 bases between them.

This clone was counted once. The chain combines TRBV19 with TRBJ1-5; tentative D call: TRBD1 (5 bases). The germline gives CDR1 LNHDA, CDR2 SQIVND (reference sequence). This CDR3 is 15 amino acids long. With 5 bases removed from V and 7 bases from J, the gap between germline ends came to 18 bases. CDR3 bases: TGTGCCAGTAGTCCCCGTGGGGGGGTGGAACAGCCCCAGCATTTT. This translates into CASSPRGGVEQPQHF.

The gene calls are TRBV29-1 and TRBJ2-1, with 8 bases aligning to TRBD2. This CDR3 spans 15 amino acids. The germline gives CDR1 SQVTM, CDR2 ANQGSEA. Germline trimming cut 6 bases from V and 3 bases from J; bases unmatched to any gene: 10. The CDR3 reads CSVGGLAGFYNEQFF. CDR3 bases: TGCAGCGTGGGGGGGTTAGCGGGGTTCTACAATGAGCAGTTCTTC.

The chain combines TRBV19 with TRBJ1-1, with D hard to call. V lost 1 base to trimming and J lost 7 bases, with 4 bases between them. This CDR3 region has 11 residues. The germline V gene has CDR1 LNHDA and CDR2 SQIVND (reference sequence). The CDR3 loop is CASSIGSEAFF. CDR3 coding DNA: TGTGCCAGTAGTATAGGGAGTGAAGCTTTCTTT. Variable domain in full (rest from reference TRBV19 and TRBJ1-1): DGGITQSPKYLFRKEGQNVTLSCEQNLNHDAMYWYRQDPGQGLRLIYYSQIVNDFQKGDIAEGYSVSREKKESFPLTVTSAQKNPTAFYLCASSIGSEAFFGQGTRLTVV.

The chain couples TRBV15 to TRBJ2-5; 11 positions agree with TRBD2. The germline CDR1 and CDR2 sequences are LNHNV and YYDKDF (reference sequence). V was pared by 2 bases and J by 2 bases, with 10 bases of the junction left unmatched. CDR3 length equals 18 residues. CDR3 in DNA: TGTGCCACCAGCAGATCAGCCATAGCGGGAGGGAGTCAAGAGACCCAGTACTTC. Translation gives CATSRSAIAGGSQETQYF.

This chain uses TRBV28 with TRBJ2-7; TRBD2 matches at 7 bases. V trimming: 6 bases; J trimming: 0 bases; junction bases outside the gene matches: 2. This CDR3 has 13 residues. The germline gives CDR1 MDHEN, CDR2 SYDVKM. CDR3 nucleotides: TGTGCCAGCAGCCGGGGGGACTCCTACGAGCAGTACTTC. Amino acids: CASSRGDSYEQYF.

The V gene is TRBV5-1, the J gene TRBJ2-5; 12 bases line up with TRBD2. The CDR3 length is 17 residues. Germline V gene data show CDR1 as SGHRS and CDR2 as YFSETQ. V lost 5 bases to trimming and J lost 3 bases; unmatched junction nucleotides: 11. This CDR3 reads CASRRARLAGEEETQYF. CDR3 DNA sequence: TGCGCCAGCAGACGGGCCCGACTAGCGGGAGAGGAAGAGACCCAGTACTTC.

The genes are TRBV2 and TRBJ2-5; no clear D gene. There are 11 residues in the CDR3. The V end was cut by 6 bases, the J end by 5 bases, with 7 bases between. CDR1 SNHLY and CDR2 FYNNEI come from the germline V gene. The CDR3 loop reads CASRAGETQYF. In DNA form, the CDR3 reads TGTGCCAGCAGGGCCGGGGAGACCCAGTACTTC.

The CDR3 bases are TGCGCCAGCAGCCAAGATACAGGACTAGCGGGGGGGTATAGCACAGATACGCAGTATTTT. Protein sequence: CASSQDTGLAGGYSTDTQYF. The V gene is TRBV4-3, the J gene TRBJ2-3, with TRBD2 matching 15 bases. From germline, CDR1 is LGHNA and CDR2 YSLEER. The trim removed 0 bases at V and 0 bases at J, leaving 7 bases unmatched. The CDR3 sequence is 20 residues long.

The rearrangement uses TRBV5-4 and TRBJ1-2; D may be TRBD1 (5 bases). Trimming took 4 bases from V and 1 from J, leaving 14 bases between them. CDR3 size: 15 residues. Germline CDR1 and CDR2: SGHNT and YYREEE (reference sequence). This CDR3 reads CASSRVTGGNYGYTF. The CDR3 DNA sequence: TGTGCCAGCAGCCGCGTAACGGGGGGTAACTATGGCTACACCTTC.

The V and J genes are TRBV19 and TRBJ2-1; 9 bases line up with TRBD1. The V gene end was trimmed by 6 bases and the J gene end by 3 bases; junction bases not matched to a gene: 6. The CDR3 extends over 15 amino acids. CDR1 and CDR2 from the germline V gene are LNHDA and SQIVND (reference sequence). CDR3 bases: TGTGCCAGTAGCTTGACAGGGGGGAGCTACAATGAGCAGTTCTTC. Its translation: CASSLTGGSYNEQFF.

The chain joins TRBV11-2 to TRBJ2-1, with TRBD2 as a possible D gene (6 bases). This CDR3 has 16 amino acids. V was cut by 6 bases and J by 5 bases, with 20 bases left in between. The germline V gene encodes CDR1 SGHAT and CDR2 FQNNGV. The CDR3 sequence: CASRPIRDWFNNEQFF. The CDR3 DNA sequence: TGTGCCAGCAGGCCTATCCGGGACTGGTTCAACAATGAGCAGTTCTTC.

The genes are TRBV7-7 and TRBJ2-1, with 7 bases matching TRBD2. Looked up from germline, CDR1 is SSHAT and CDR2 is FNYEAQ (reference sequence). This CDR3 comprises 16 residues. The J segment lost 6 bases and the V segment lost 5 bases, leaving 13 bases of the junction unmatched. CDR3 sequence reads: CASSPGGLALSNEQFF. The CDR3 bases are TGTGCCAGCAGCCCGGGGGGTTTGGCGTTAAGCAATGAGCAGTTCTTC.

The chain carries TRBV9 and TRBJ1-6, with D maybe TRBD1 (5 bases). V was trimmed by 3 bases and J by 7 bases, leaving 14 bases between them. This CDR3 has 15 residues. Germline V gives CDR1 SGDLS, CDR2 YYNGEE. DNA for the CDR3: TGTGCCAGCAGCGGCGCAGGGAATTCAAATTCACCCCTCCACTTT. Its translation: CASSGAGNSNSPLHF.